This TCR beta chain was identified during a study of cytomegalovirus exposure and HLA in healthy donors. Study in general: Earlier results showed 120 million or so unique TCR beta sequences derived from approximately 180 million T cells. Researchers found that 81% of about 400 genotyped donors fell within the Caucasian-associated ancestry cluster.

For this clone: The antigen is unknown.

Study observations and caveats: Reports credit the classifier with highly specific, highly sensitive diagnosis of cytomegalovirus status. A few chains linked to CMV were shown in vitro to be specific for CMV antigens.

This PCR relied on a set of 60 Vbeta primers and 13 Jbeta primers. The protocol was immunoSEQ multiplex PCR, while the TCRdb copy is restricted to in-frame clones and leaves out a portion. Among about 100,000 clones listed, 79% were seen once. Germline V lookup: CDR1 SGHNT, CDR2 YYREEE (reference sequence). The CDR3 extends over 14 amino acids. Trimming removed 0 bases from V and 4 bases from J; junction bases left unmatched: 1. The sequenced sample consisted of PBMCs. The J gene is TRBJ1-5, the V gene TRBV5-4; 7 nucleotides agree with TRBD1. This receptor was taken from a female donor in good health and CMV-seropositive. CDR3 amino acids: CASSLEGQNQPQHF. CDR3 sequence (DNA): TGTGCCAGCAGCTTGGAGGGACAGAATCAGCCCCAGCATTTT.